This passage covers 9 T cell receptor beta chains from one sample sequenced in a study of beta chain features in type 1 diabetes. Sequencing targeted expressed TCRB transcripts, as all isolated RNA had been reverse transcribed. The table came from immunoSEQ multiplex PCR; TCRdb's copy has only in-frame clones and leaves some out. The table has fewer than 900,000 clones, 17% seen once. Sequencing was done on a sample of naive CD4+ T cells from blood. All receptors derive from a woman between 18 and 29 years old in good health.

The V and J genes are TRBV5-6 and TRBJ2-3, with D maybe TRBD1 (5 bases). Trimming removed 1 base from V and 3 bases from J, with 15 bases in between. The CDR3 spans 16 residues. Germline V gene data show CDR1 as SGHDT and CDR2 as YYEEEE. CDR3 sequence (DNA): TGTGCCAGCAGCTTGATTGTCAGTGGGGCTACAGATACGCAGTATTTT. Residues: CASSLIVSGATDTQYF.

The genes are TRBV5-1 and TRBJ2-1; D is perhaps TRBD2 (5 bases). Germline V CDR1 and CDR2: SGHRS, YFSETQ. Trimming stripped 6 bases from V and 2 bases from J, with 18 bases between. This CDR3 region has 16 residues. CDR3 region: CASTPPGLRAYNEQFF. For the CDR3, the DNA is TGCGCCAGCACACCCCCTGGACTCAGAGCCTACAATGAGCAGTTCTTC.

The genes are TRBV19 and TRBJ2-7, with D perhaps TRBD2 (6 bases). The germline V gene has CDR1 LNHDA and CDR2 SQIVND (reference sequence). V was cut by 3 bases and J by 3 bases, with 9 bases left in between. The CDR3 loop spans 13 amino acids. For the CDR3, the DNA is TGTGCCAGTAGTATTAAGGGAGGCTACGAGCAGTACTTC. Translation: CASSIKGGYEQYF.

The chain employs TRBV5-4 and TRBJ2-7; no reliable D call. The CDR3 has 19 amino acids. Trimming removed 4 bases at V and 1 base at J, with 27 bases between. Germline lookup yields CDR1 SGHNT and CDR2 YYREEE (reference sequence). The DNA for the CDR3 is TGTGCCAGCAGCCTCCGGGTTGGACCGCAGGTACCAGCTTCCTACGAGCAGTACTTC. Translated: CASSLRVGPQVPASYEQYF.

The chain couples TRBV7-9 to TRBJ1-2, with D tentatively TRBD1 (6 bases). This CDR3 has 15 residues. V shed 7 bases and J shed 5 bases, with 20 bases lying between them. The germline CDR1 and CDR2 sequences are SEHNR and FQNEAQ (reference sequence). This chain's CDR3 is CASTQGGPHRYGYTF. The DNA for the CDR3 is TGTGCCAGCACCCAAGGGGGGCCCCATCGATATGGCTACACCTTC.

The table lists this clone with a few counts. The rearrangement joins TRBV15 to TRBJ2-7, with 9 bases that match TRBD2. Per germline, CDR1 LNHNV and CDR2 YYDKDF (reference sequence). V gave up 6 bases and J gave up 7 bases; unmatched junction bases: 10. The CDR3 loop spans 14 amino acids. The CDR3 region has the DNA TGTGCCACCAGTCGGCGGGAGGGCCTAGGGGAGCAGTACTTC. It specifies CATSRREGLGEQYF.

The chain is built from TRBV6-5 and TRBJ1-5; possible D gene TRBD1, 5 bases. Germline assignment: CDR1 MNHEY and CDR2 SVGAGI. CDR3 length: 15 amino acids. Trimming took 6 bases from V and 3 from J, leaving 15 bases between them. In nucleotides, the CDR3 is TGTGCCAGCAGGCCGAGACGGGACCTCAATCAGCCCCAGCATTTT. This gives the protein CASRPRRDLNQPQHF.

The rearrangement joins TRBV11-2 to TRBJ2-3; D is undetermined. V lost 5 bases and J 6 bases, leaving 12 bases between the germline ends. Germline CDR1 SGHAT, CDR2 FQNNGV. The CDR3 length is 13 residues. CDR3 region: CASSLGPLDTQYF. The CDR3 coding sequence is TGTGCCAGCAGCCTAGGACCCCTGGATACGCAGTATTTT.

The CDR3 reads CASSYRGQGETQYF. DNA for the CDR3: TGTGCCAGCAGTTACCGTGGACAGGGGGAGACCCAGTACTTC. The V call is TRBV6-6, the J call TRBJ2-5; 9 bases are a match to TRBD1. The CDR3 has 14 amino acids. J lost 5 bases, V lost 2 bases, and 3 bases had no gene match. Germline CDR1 is MNHNY and CDR2 is SVGAGI (reference sequence).